A selection of T cell receptor beta chains follows, all from one sample in a study of blood T cell repertoires in COVID-19. The assay was immunoSEQ multiplex PCR, and TCRdb's table has in-frame clones only and misses some. The table records 300,000 to 450,000 clones, roughly 86% of them present only once. The sequenced sample consisted of peripheral blood. The receptors originated from a woman in her fifties or sixties with COVID-19, enrolled during active disease. The CDR3 runs from the conserved cysteine through the conserved F or W. Fields, in order: CDR3 protein, V gene, J gene.

CDR3: CASSPYTGSNTEAFF; V: TRBV5-1; J: TRBJ1-1
CDR3: CASSQRGTEAFF; V: TRBV14; J: TRBJ1-1
CDR3: CASSFSASNEQYF; V: TRBV28; J: TRBJ2-7
CDR3: CASSPIDSRNQPQHF; V: TRBV19; J: TRBJ1-5
CDR3: CASSLDISASGVASEQYF; V: TRBV27; J: TRBJ2-7
CDR3: CASSPPNRDRNTEAFF; V: TRBV18; J: TRBJ1-1
CDR3: CASSLAGLAGALYNEQFF; V: TRBV5-4; J: TRBJ2-1
CDR3: CASSLEAGRMNTEAFF; V: TRBV5-1; J: TRBJ1-1
CDR3: CASRDRGGDQPQHF; V: TRBV23-1; J: TRBJ1-5
CDR3: CASGGQGYTEAFF; V: TRBV6-5; J: TRBJ1-1
CDR3: CASSLPGGPRRETQYF; V: TRBV18; J: TRBJ2-5
CDR3: CAGRTSGVNEQFF; V: TRBV6-5; J: TRBJ2-1
CDR3: CASNPGLAGTDTQYF; V: TRBV7-9; J: TRBJ2-3
CDR3: CASSQGHRTSREQYF; V: TRBV4-1; J: TRBJ2-7
CDR3: CASSMRTSGANTGELFF; V: TRBV7-8; J: TRBJ2-2